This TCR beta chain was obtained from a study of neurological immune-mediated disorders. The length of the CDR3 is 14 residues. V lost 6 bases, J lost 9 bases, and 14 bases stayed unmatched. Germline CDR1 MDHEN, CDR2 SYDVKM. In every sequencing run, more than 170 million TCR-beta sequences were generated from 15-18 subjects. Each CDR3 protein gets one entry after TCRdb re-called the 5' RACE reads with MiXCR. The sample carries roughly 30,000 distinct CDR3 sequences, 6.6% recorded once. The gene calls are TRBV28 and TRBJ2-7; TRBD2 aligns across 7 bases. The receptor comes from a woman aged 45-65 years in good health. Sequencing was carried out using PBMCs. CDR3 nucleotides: TGTGCCAGCAGCCCAGCGGGAAGCCTCGGGGGGCAGTACTTC. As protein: CASSPAGSLGGQYF.